This T cell receptor (beta chain) was identified during a study of beta chain features in type 1 diabetes. Overall study context: Age, gender and cell yields were similar between patients and healthy donors.

The length of the CDR3 is 13 residues. CDR1 is SQVTM, CDR2 ANQGSEA, per germline. The V end was cut by 5 bases, the J end by 0 bases, with 10 bases between. Study-wide points: When VDJ junctions were examined, type 1 diabetes patients showed fewer insertions and more deletions. Significant though moderate, a shortening of TCRB CDR3s appeared in all four CD4+ subsets of Type 1 diabetes patients.

TCRB transcripts that were expressed got sequenced, as all of the isolated RNA had been reverse transcribed. The protocol was immunoSEQ multiplex PCR, while the TCRdb copy is restricted to in-frame clones and leaves out a portion. This table holds almost 350,000 clones, 6.5% to 10% found once. To note about this clone: No antigen is known for it.

The authors sorted CD4+ naive, central memory, regulatory and stem cell-like memory cells via CD45RO/CCR7/CD25/CD127/CD95/CD27. The clonotype was recovered from a woman between 18 and 30 years old in good health. Sequencing was performed on central memory CD4+ T cells from blood. V is TRBV29-1 and J is TRBJ2-5; no clear D. The CDR3 loop is CSVLKGNQETQYF. The CDR3 DNA is TGCAGCGTTCTCAAGGGCAACCAAGAGACCCAGTACTTC.